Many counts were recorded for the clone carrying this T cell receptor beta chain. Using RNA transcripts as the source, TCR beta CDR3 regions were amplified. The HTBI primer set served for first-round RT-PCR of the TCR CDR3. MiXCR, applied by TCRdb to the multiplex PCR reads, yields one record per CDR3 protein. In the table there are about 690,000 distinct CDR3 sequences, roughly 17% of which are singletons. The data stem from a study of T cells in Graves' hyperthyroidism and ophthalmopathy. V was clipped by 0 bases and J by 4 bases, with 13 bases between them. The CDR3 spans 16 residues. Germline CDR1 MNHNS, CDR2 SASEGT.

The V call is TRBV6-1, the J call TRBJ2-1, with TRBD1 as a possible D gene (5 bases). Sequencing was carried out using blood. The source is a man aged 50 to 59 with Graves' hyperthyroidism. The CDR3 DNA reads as TGTGCCAGCAGTGAAGCGGCGCAAGGGGTTTACAATGAGCAGTTCTTC. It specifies CASSEAAQGVYNEQFF.